This T cell receptor beta chain was observed in a study of regulatory T cells. Details on this clone: Its specificity is unknown.

CDR3 length: 14 residues. V lost 3 bases to trimming and J lost 7 bases; unmatched junction nucleotides: 6. CDR1 and CDR2 (germline): SGHRS, YFSETQ. Overall study results and limits: Hydrophobic residues at CDR3 positions 6 and 7 were enriched in conventional CD4+ T cells of CD3G-deficient patients.

Amplification used 52 TRBV primers and 13 TRBJ primers. The data were produced by immunoSEQ multiplex PCR, yet TCRdb's version contains in-frame clones alone and is incomplete. The sample lists about 35,000 clones; over 75% were seen once. Material for sequencing was conventional CD4+ T cells sorted from blood. The chain couples TRBV5-1 to TRBJ2-3; 9 nucleotides align to TRBD1. The TCR was taken from a person aged 18-29 years with CD3G deficiency. This CDR3 reads CASSSGTGSNTQYF. CDR3 in DNA: TGCGCCAGCAGCTCCGGGACAGGGTCAAATACGCAGTATTTT.